These T cell receptor beta chains were read from a single sample in a study of T cell changes during pregnancy in multiple sclerosis. Using immunoSEQ multiplex PCR, the repertoire was profiled, and TCRdb retains in-frame clones only, with some absent. The sample records tens of thousands of clones, about 93% being singletons. The sample consisted of CD4+ T cells from peripheral blood mononuclear cells, taken in the third trimester of pregnancy. The receptors shown here come from a female donor with multiple sclerosis, enrolled in a pregnancy study. The CDR3 runs from the conserved cysteine through the conserved F or W. A D gene is named only where the DNA matches it firmly. The size of a clone is reported for some rows only, either as once, few or many, or as a class for expanded clones.

length: 15
D: -
V: TRBV10-1
size: once
J: TRBJ2-7
CDR3: CASSESWDCTYEQYF
DNA: TGCGCCAGCAGTGAGTCATGGGACTGCACCTACGAGCAGTACTTC

length: 15
D: TRBD1
V: TRBV19
size: -
J: TRBJ1-5
CDR3: CASSMPSPGQGTQHF
DNA: TGTGCCAGTAGTATGCCCTCTCCGGGACAGGGTACCCAGCATTTT

length: 14
D: TRBD1
V: TRBV25-1
size: -
J: TRBJ1-2
CDR3: CASSEAGQGYGYTF
DNA: TGTGCCAGCAGTGAAGCGGGACAGGGCTATGGCTACACCTTC

length: 16
D: -
V: TRBV5-4
size: -
J: TRBJ1-2
CDR3: CASSLGAGFDADGYTF
DNA: TGTGCCAGCAGCTTGGGGGCGGGATTCGACGCTGATGGCTACACCTTC

length: 13
D: TRBD1
V: TRBV6-6
size: -
J: TRBJ2-5
CDR3: CASSNRGGETQYF
DNA: TGTGCCAGCAGCAACAGGGGCGGGGAGACCCAGTACTTC

length: 17
D: TRBD1
V: TRBV19
size: -
J: TRBJ1-2
CDR3: CASSTKSGTGVQYGYTF
DNA: TGTGCCAGTAGTACGAAATCCGGGACAGGGGTACAATATGGCTACACCTTC

length: 14
D: TRBD1
V: TRBV5-4
size: -
J: TRBJ1-1
CDR3: CASSLETGVTEAFF
DNA: TGTGCCAGCAGCTTGGAGACAGGGGTCACTGAAGCTTTCTTT

length: 12
D: TRBD1
V: TRBV15
size: -
J: TRBJ2-1
CDR3: CATSKLGQGPFF
DNA: TGTGCCACCAGCAAATTGGGACAGGGTCCGTTCTTC

length: 15
D: TRBD1
V: TRBV2
size: -
J: TRBJ2-7
CDR3: CASTVSGTGPYEQYF
DNA: TGTGCCAGCACCGTCTCCGGGACAGGCCCCTACGAGCAGTACTTC

length: 15
D: -
V: TRBV7-2
size: -
J: TRBJ2-5
CDR3: CASSLAGQFQETQYF
DNA: TGTGCCAGCAGCTTAGCGGGGCAGTTCCAAGAGACCCAGTACTTC

length: 13
D: -
V: TRBV6-7
size: -
J: TRBJ2-7
CDR3: CADPNGGNYEQYF
DNA: TGTGCCGACCCGAACGGGGGAAATTACGAGCAGTACTTC

length: 13
D: TRBD1
V: TRBV5-4
size: -
J: TRBJ1-6
CDR3: CANGQGGHSPLHF
DNA: TGTGCCAACGGACAGGGAGGGCATTCACCCCTCCACTTT

length: 16
D: -
V: TRBV21-1
size: -
J: TRBJ2-3
CDR3: CASSNRLLIGTDTQYF
DNA: TGTGCCAGCAGCAATAGACTCCTTATAGGTACAGATACGCAGTATTTT

length: 12
D: TRBD2
V: TRBV19
size: -
J: TRBJ2-1
CDR3: CASSEREHEQFF
DNA: TGTGCCAGTAGCGAGCGGGAACATGAGCAGTTCTTC

length: 16
D: -
V: TRBV18
size: once
J: TRBJ2-5
CDR3: CASSPGLGGGGETQYF
DNA: TGTGCCAGCTCGCCGGGGTTAGGTGGCGGCGGGGAGACCCAGTACTTC

length: 18
D: TRBD2
V: TRBV5-1
size: -
J: TRBJ2-1
CDR3: CASSLGLAGGTLYNEQFF
DNA: TGCGCCAGCAGCTTGGGACTAGCGGGGGGAACACTGTACAATGAGCAGTTCTTC

length: 17
D: TRBD2
V: TRBV11-2
size: once
J: TRBJ2-1
CDR3: CASSLGRGVSSYNEQFF
DNA: TGTGCCAGCAGCTTAGGGCGGGGGGTTAGTTCCTACAATGAGCAGTTCTTC

length: 20
D: TRBD1
V: TRBV9
size: -
J: TRBJ2-4
CDR3: CASSVAGDRGTFIAKNIQYF
DNA: TGTGCCAGCAGCGTAGCGGGGGACAGGGGCACCTTTATAGCCAAAAACATTCAGTACTTC

length: 17
D: TRBD2
V: TRBV27
size: -
J: TRBJ2-5
CDR3: CASRRTSGRASQETQYF
DNA: TGTGCCAGCAGAAGGACTAGCGGGAGGGCCAGCCAAGAGACCCAGTACTTC

length: 16
D: -
V: TRBV5-5
size: once
J: TRBJ1-5
CDR3: CASGAGASTVNQPQHF
DNA: TGTGCCAGCGGGGCAGGCGCCTCGACTGTGAATCAGCCCCAGCATTTT

length: 16
D: TRBD2
V: TRBV6-1
size: -
J: TRBJ2-6
CDR3: CASSGRGGTGANVLTF
DNA: TGTGCCAGCAGTGGGCGGGGGGGAACTGGGGCCAACGTCCTGACTTTC

length: 18
D: TRBD1
V: TRBV28
size: -
J: TRBJ1-3
CDR3: CASSSPRDRSSSGNTIYF
DNA: TGTGCCAGCAGTTCCCCTCGGGACAGGTCGAGCTCTGGAAACACCATATATTTT

length: 14
D: TRBD2
V: TRBV9
size: -
J: TRBJ2-7
CDR3: CASSVAGLANEQYF
DNA: TGTGCCAGCAGCGTAGCGGGACTAGCGAACGAGCAGTACTTC

length: 16
D: -
V: TRBV5-1
size: -
J: TRBJ1-5
CDR3: CASSLSQVYSNQPQHF
DNA: TGCGCCAGCAGCTTGAGCCAGGTTTATAGCAATCAGCCCCAGCATTTT

length: 15
D: TRBD2
V: TRBV7-3
size: -
J: TRBJ2-3
CDR3: CASSLLAGRTDTQYF
DNA: TGTGCCAGCAGCCTCCTAGCGGGGCGCACAGATACGCAGTATTTT

length: 16
D: TRBD1
V: TRBV4-1
size: -
J: TRBJ1-4
CDR3: CASSQVGPGGNEKLFF
DNA: TGCGCCAGCAGCCAAGTCGGTCCAGGGGGTAATGAAAAACTGTTTTTT

length: 13
D: -
V: TRBV5-4
size: -
J: TRBJ2-7
CDR3: CASSFGRGYEQYF
DNA: TGTGCCAGCAGCTTCGGAAGAGGCTACGAGCAGTACTTC

length: 14
D: TRBD1
V: TRBV15
size: -
J: TRBJ1-2
CDR3: CATSRWDRDYGYTF
DNA: TGTGCCACCAGCAGATGGGACAGGGACTATGGCTACACCTTC

length: 13
D: TRBD2
V: TRBV7-9
size: -
J: TRBJ2-7
CDR3: CASSLAGGYEQYF
DNA: TGTGCCAGCAGCTTGGCGGGGGGCTACGAGCAGTACTTC

length: 15
D: TRBD1
V: TRBV19
size: -
J: TRBJ1-1
CDR3: CASSGTGAPSTEAFF
DNA: TGTGCCAGTAGTGGTACAGGGGCCCCGAGCACTGAAGCTTTCTTT

length: 19
D: TRBD2
V: TRBV5-1
size: -
J: TRBJ2-1
CDR3: CASSLAGLAGVGSYNEQFF
DNA: TGCGCCAGCAGCTTGGCGGGACTAGCGGGAGTGGGCTCCTACAATGAGCAGTTCTTC

length: 11
D: -
V: TRBV30
size: -
J: TRBJ1-4
CDR3: CAWRAEEKLFF
DNA: TGTGCCTGGAGGGCGGAGGAAAAACTGTTTTTT

length: 16
D: TRBD1
V: TRBV2
size: -
J: TRBJ1-2
CDR3: CASSERTGDSNYGYTF
DNA: TGTGCCAGCAGTGAGCGGACAGGGGACTCTAACTATGGCTACACCTTC

length: 13
D: -
V: TRBV27
size: -
J: TRBJ1-5
CDR3: CASRGAPNQPQHF
DNA: TGTGCCAGCAGAGGGGCCCCCAATCAGCCCCAGCATTTT

length: 19
D: TRBD2
V: TRBV15
size: -
J: TRBJ2-7
CDR3: CATSREWFAAGGSSYEQYF
DNA: TGTGCCACCAGCAGAGAGTGGTTTGCGGCGGGAGGGAGCTCCTACGAGCAGTACTTC

length: 17
D: TRBD1
V: TRBV5-1
size: -
J: TRBJ1-2
CDR3: CASSFRGPGQGSYGYTF
DNA: TGCGCCAGCAGCTTCCGGGGCCCTGGACAGGGGAGCTATGGCTACACCTTC

length: 14
D: TRBD1
V: TRBV6-5
size: -
J: TRBJ1-2
CDR3: CASTPPGGKGGYTF
DNA: TGTGCCAGCACCCCACCAGGGGGAAAAGGTGGCTACACCTTC

length: 15
D: TRBD2
V: TRBV18
size: -
J: TRBJ2-1
CDR3: CASSPAGGSYNEQFF
DNA: TGTGCCAGCTCACCGGCGGGAGGCTCCTACAATGAGCAGTTCTTC

length: 19
D: TRBD1
V: TRBV4-3
size: -
J: TRBJ2-7
CDR3: CASSQGARWPGTGTYEQYF
DNA: TGCGCCAGCAGCCAAGGAGCAAGGTGGCCCGGGACAGGGACCTACGAGCAGTACTTC